A selection of T cell receptor beta chains follows, all from one sample in a study of Graves' ophthalmopathy and Graves' hyperthyroidism. MiXCR was run by TCRdb on the multiplex PCR reads, yielding one entry per CDR3 protein. The sample lists over a million distinct CDR3 sequences, about 40% occurring once. The sample taken for sequencing was peripheral blood or thyroid tissue (not recorded which). The receptor set was obtained from an adult man with Graves' hyperthyroidism. CDR3s include the opening cysteine and the closing phenylalanine or tryptophan. D genes are given only for firm matches. Not every row has a clone size; where given, it reads once, few, many or a size class.

>TRBD1|TRBJ2-5|TRBV25-1|-
CASSGRTGTQTQYF
TGTGCCAGCAGTGGGCGGACAGGAACGCAGACCCAGTACTTC
>-|TRBJ2-7|TRBV9|many
CASSVDPDSYEQYF
TGTGCCAGCAGCGTAGATCCCGACAGCTACGAGCAGTACTTC
>TRBD1|TRBJ2-5|TRBV20-1|-
CSARPGQGYGGPEETQYF
TGCAGTGCTAGACCGGGACAGGGCTACGGGGGGCCAGAAGAGACCCAGTACTTC
>TRBD1|TRBJ2-7|TRBV27|many
CASTPVPQDRVDEQYF
TGTGCCAGCACCCCGGTCCCTCAGGACAGGGTCGACGAGCAGTACTTC
>TRBD1|TRBJ2-7|TRBV11-2|-
CASSLVRTGALYEQYF
TGTGCCAGCAGCTTAGTAAGGACAGGGGCTTTGTACGAGCAGTACTTC
>-|TRBJ2-3|TRBV24-1|-
CATSVGPDTQYF
TGTGCCACCAGTGTTGGGCCAGATACGCAGTATTTT
>TRBD2|TRBJ2-7|TRBV7-8|-
CASSFGGSGRLGEQYF
TGTGCCAGCAGCTTCGGCGGGAGCGGGAGGCTTGGCGAGCAGTACTTC
>-|TRBJ1-1|TRBV7-9|-
CASSLADLPRRDAFF
TGTGCCAGCAGCTTAGCCGACCTGCCACGCAGGGACGCTTTCTTT
>TRBD1|TRBJ1-4|TRBV2|-
CASTEAGAGGYEKLFF
TGTGCCAGCACCGAGGCCGGGGCAGGGGGCTATGAAAAACTGTTTTTT
>-|TRBJ1-5|TRBV20-1|-
CSASHQGGQPQHF
TGCAGTGCTAGCCACCAGGGTGGTCAGCCCCAGCATTTT
>-|TRBJ1-3|TRBV19|many
CASSTNAVAGNTIYF
TGTGCCAGTAGTACCAATGCCGTAGCTGGAAACACCATATATTTT
>TRBD1|TRBJ2-2|TRBV7-2|-
CASSYTGTGMILRELFF
TGTGCCAGCAGCTATACCGGGACAGGGATGATTCTACGGGAGCTGTTTTTT
>-|TRBJ1-6|TRBV11-2|many
CASSLSAGNSPLHF
TGTGCCAGCAGCTTATCTGCGGGCAATTCACCCCTCCACTTT
>TRBD1|TRBJ1-6|TRBV5-4|many
CASSSTGAYYNSPLHF
TGTGCCAGCAGCTCGACAGGGGCGTACTATAATTCACCCCTCCACTTT
>TRBD1|TRBJ1-4|TRBV5-1|-
CASSSGTGDGEKLFF
TGCGCCAGCAGCTCCGGGACAGGGGATGGAGAAAAACTGTTTTTT
>-|TRBJ1-1|TRBV20-1|few
CSALAANTEAFF
TGCAGTGCTCTAGCGGCGAACACTGAAGCTTTCTTT
>-|TRBJ2-5|TRBV29-1|-
CSVEGAETQYF
TGCAGCGTTGAAGGGGCAGAGACCCAGTACTTC
>TRBD2|TRBJ2-7|TRBV10-3|-
CAIQTSGGSGELYF
TGTGCCATCCAGACTAGCGGGGGATCTGGGGAGCTGTACTTC
>-|TRBJ2-5|TRBV2|many
CASSRDHKIQETQYF
TGTGCCAGCAGCAGGGACCACAAGATCCAAGAGACCCAGTACTTC
>-|TRBJ1-1|TRBV27|-
CASSPSPKGGDEAFF
TGTGCCAGCAGTCCATCGCCAAAGGGCGGGGATGAAGCTTTCTTT
>-|TRBJ2-7|TRBV6-5|many
CASRNVYEQYF
TGTGCCAGCAGGAACGTCTACGAGCAGTACTTC
>TRBD1|TRBJ1-1|TRBV13|-
CASSLGRTGATEAFF
TGTGCCAGCAGCTTAGGTCGGACAGGGGCCACTGAAGCTTTCTTT
>TRBD1|TRBJ1-5|TRBV7-8|-
CASSLRTGGRNQPQHF
TGTGCCAGCAGTTTGAGGACAGGGGGCCGCAATCAGCCCCAGCATTTT
>TRBD2|TRBJ2-2|TRBV9|few
CASSVYPAGVDGELFF
TGTGCCAGCAGCGTATATCCAGCGGGAGTGGACGGGGAGCTGTTTTTT
>-|TRBJ2-7|TRBV19|many
CASRDNTYEQYF
TGTGCCAGTAGGGACAACACCTACGAGCAGTACTTC
>TRBD1|TRBJ2-2|TRBV12-5|-
CASGFQLPGVQGARGNTGELFF
TGTGCTAGTGGTTTCCAACTCCCGGGAGTCCAGGGGGCCAGGGGGAACACCGGGGAGCTGTTTTTT
>-|TRBJ2-5|TRBV11-2|many
CASLTGRQKETQYF
TGTGCCAGCCTCACGGGACGGCAGAAAGAGACCCAGTACTTC
>TRBD1|TRBJ2-5|TRBV7-2|-
CASSPRRDSYLF
TGTGCCAGCAGCCCCCGTCGGGACAGCTATCTTTTC
>TRBD1|TRBJ2-7|TRBV25-1|many
CASSATPGQSRKLYEQYF
TGTGCCAGCAGTGCCACGCCGGGACAGAGTAGAAAGCTCTACGAGCAGTACTTC
>-|TRBJ1-2|TRBV11-2|many
CASSLEERDYGYTF
TGTGCCAGCAGCTTAGAAGAGAGGGACTATGGCTACACCTTC
>-|TRBJ1-1|TRBV27|-
CASSPVLRATEAFF
TGTGCCAGCAGCCCGGTACTCCGGGCCACTGAAGCTTTCTTT
>-|TRBJ2-5|TRBV7-2|-
CASSPRGGGGLETQYF
TGTGCCAGCAGCCCCAGGGGGGGGGGCGGGTTAGAGACCCAGTACTTC
>-|TRBJ1-5|TRBV10-3|many
CAISRVGDSNQPQHF
TGTGCCATCAGTAGGGTTGGGGATTCGAATCAGCCCCAGCATTTT
>-|TRBJ1-6|TRBV20-1|few
CSARDPLYSLRDSPLHF
TGCAGTGCTAGAGATCCTCTTTATAGCTTGAGAGATTCACCCCTCCACTTT
>-|TRBJ1-3|TRBV20-1|many
CSAKASGNTIYF
TGCAGTGCTAAGGCCTCTGGAAACACCATATATTTT
>-|TRBJ2-7|TRBV7-2|few
CASSLARQEELYF
TGTGCCAGCAGCTTAGCGCGACAGGAGGAGCTGTACTTC
>-|TRBJ2-7|TRBV7-8|many
CASSLGRDLGEQYF
TGTGCCAGCAGCTTGGGCAGGGATCTTGGGGAGCAGTACTTC
>TRBD1|TRBJ2-1|TRBV29-1|-
CSAGQGFPNEQFF
TGCAGCGCCGGACAGGGATTTCCCAATGAGCAGTTCTTC
>-|TRBJ1-4|TRBV19|many
CASSPGYLPEKLFF
TGTGCCAGTAGCCCGGGCTACCTACCTGAAAAACTGTTTTTT
>TRBD2|TRBJ2-5|TRBV7-2|many
CASSTPGLAGAETQYF
TGTGCCAGCAGCACACCCGGACTAGCGGGAGCTGAGACCCAGTACTTC
>-|TRBJ2-3|TRBV2|few
CASSEEVADTQYF
TGTGCCAGCAGTGAAGAGGTGGCAGATACGCAGTATTTT
>TRBD1|TRBJ1-4|TRBV5-4|-
CASSLTAGQAGEKLFF
TGTGCCAGCAGCTTAACCGCGGGACAGGCTGGTGAAAAACTGTTTTTT
>-|TRBJ2-5|TRBV9|-
CASSTQGFTDTQYF
TGTGCCAGCAGCACCCAGGGATTCACAGATACGCAGTACTTC
>-|TRBJ1-6|TRBV7-9|-
CASSRSRYNNSPLHF
TGTGCCAGCAGTCGTTCCAGATACAATAATTCACCCCTCCACTTT
>TRBD1|TRBJ1-1|TRBV7-2|many
CASSTGQYTEAFF
TGTGCCAGCAGCACGGGACAGTACACTGAAGCTTTCTTT
>-|TRBJ2-7|TRBV7-8|many
CASSLRRTPYEQYF
TGTGCCAGCAGCCTAAGACGGACACCCTACGAGCAGTACTTC
>TRBD2|TRBJ2-7|TRBV7-6|-
CASSLGGSGGAGEQYF
TGTGCCAGCAGCTTAGGGGGGAGCGGGGGGGCCGGCGAGCAGTACTTC
>TRBD2|TRBJ2-2|TRBV7-8|many
CASSRTRHRTGELFF
TGTGCCAGCAGCAGGACTAGACACCGTACCGGGGAGCTGTTTTTT
>TRBD2|TRBJ2-7|TRBV28|-
CASNPGGPYEQYF
TGTGCCAGCAACCCGGGAGGGCCATACGAGCAGTACTTC
>-|TRBJ2-5|TRBV27|few
CATRFGETQYF
TGTGCCACAAGATTTGGGGAGACCCAGTACTTC
>-|TRBJ2-7|TRBV2|few
CASHGLYEQYF
TGTGCCAGCCATGGACTATACGAGCAGTACTTC
>TRBD2|TRBJ2-7|TRBV28|few
CASIAGGNRGGYEQYF
TGTGCCAGCATTGCGGGAGGAAACCGAGGGGGCTACGAGCAGTACTTC
>TRBD1|TRBJ2-7|TRBV25-1|-
CAGSAPGTGTYEQYF
TGTGCCGGCAGTGCCCCCGGGACAGGCACCTACGAGCAGTACTTC
>TRBD2|TRBJ2-2|TRBV10-2|-
CASSAGLAGGVNTGELFF
TGCGCCAGCAGTGCCGGACTAGCGGGGGGGGTGAACACCGGGGAGCTGTTTTTT